One sample yielded the 22 T cell receptor beta chains listed below, sequenced in a study of shared clonotypes between healthy human individuals. Only CD45RO-negative cells positively selected for CCR7 counted as naive CD8 cells, so terminally differentiated effector memory CD45RA+ cells were excluded. Data came from immunoSEQ multiplex PCR; TCRdb stores just in-frame clones and leaves some out. Seen here are approximately 2,000,000 clones, 85% to 95% observed once, and the top ten hold approximately 1.6%. The sequenced material came from naive CD8+ T cells from PBMCs. The receptor set was obtained from a man aged 18 to 35 in good health. Some clones in this sample may be carry-over from other donors' samples.

This clone was recorded only once. This sequence joins TRBV4-3 and TRBJ2-1, with D unresolved. The V gene's germline CDR1 is LGHNA and CDR2 YSLEER. The CDR3 loop spans 17 amino acids. Trimming cost V 0 bases and J 8 bases, with 20 bases left between them. CDR3 protein: CASSQDTYSLSQDEQFF. CDR3 bases: TGCGCCAGCAGCCAAGATACTTATAGCCTTAGCCAGGATGAGCAGTTCTTC.

The chain joins TRBV7-9 to TRBJ2-5, with 8 nucleotides matching TRBD1. The V gene end was trimmed by 1 base and the J gene end by 13 bases; junction bases not matched to a gene: 8. This CDR3 contains 13 residues. Germline CDR1 SEHNR, CDR2 FQNEAQ (reference sequence). The CDR3 DNA follows: TGTGCCAGCAGCTTAGGCTCAGGGGGCACCGCGTACTTC. Its protein product is CASSLGSGGTAYF.

A single count supports this clone. The chain links TRBV27 to TRBJ1-1; a weak D match, TRBD1 (6 bases). Germline lookup yields CDR1 MNHEY and CDR2 SMNVEV (reference sequence). The CDR3 loop spans 18 amino acids. Trimming took 6 bases from V and 5 from J, leaving 28 bases between them. In nucleotides, the CDR3 is TGTGCCAGCAGCCTCTTGAGCCAGCGGCGGGGGCCTGGAACTGAAGCTTTCTTT. It translates to CASSLLSQRRGPGTEAFF.

V usage is TRBV5-1 and J usage is TRBJ2-1; a weak D match, TRBD1 (6 bases). Germline V gene sequence: CDR1 SGHRS, CDR2 YFSETQ. With 4 bases removed from V and 13 bases from J, the gap between germline ends came to 18 bases. The CDR3 is 13 residues long. The CDR3 DNA reads as TGCGCCAGCAGCCTAAGACCGGGACAACTTCAGTTCTTC. Amino acid sequence: CASSLRPGQLQFF.

This clone has a single count. The chain is built from TRBV7-6 and TRBJ2-3; D is possibly TRBD2 (5 bases). The CDR3 totals 13 residues. CDR1 SGHVS and CDR2 FNYEAQ come from the germline V gene. Deletions cut 5 bases from V and 11 bases from J, with 17 bases between. In DNA form, the CDR3 reads TGTGCCAGCAGCGAAGACTACGTCGAGAGGCAGTATTTT. Encoded protein: CASSEDYVERQYF.

The chain employs TRBV5-1 and TRBJ2-1; D is unclear. The V end lost 5 bases, the J end lost 4 bases, and 13 bases lay between the germline ends. Germline V CDR1 and CDR2: SGHRS, YFSETQ. The CDR3 is made up of 14 amino acids. The CDR3 is CASSKPPPYNEQFF. For the CDR3, the DNA is TGCGCCAGCAGTAAGCCCCCCCCTTACAATGAGCAGTTCTTC.

The chain combines TRBV7-7 with TRBJ2-7, with no clear D. The CDR3 is made up of 13 amino acids. Per germline, CDR1 SSHAT and CDR2 FNYEAQ (reference sequence). V was shortened by 5 bases and J by 5 bases, with 13 bases between the two germline ends. CDR3 region: CASSPTLRDEQYF. The CDR3 DNA reads as TGTGCCAGCAGCCCGACCCTAAGGGACGAGCAGTACTTC.

The chain recombines TRBV9 with TRBJ2-3, with TRBD2 matching 10 bases. Germline CDR1 SGDLS, CDR2 YYNGEE. Unmatched junction bases numbered 9, after V lost 3 bases and J lost 5 bases. CDR3 length: 16 amino acids. CDR3 region: CASSAGTSGIIDTQYF. The CDR3 region has the DNA TGTGCCAGCAGCGCTGGAACTAGCGGGATTATAGATACGCAGTATTTT.

The V call is TRBV19, the J call TRBJ2-1; 8 positions agree with TRBD2. The CDR3 has 16 residues. With 5 bases clipped from V and 0 bases from J, the junction kept 6 bases outside the gene matches. Germline V CDR1 and CDR2: LNHDA, SQIVND (reference sequence). The DNA of the CDR3 is TGTGCCAGTAGTTACTCCGGGACTAGCTCCTACAATGAGCAGTTCTTC. It codes for CASSYSGTSSYNEQFF.

The genes are TRBV25-1 and TRBJ2-3; D not resolved. The CDR3 covers 12 residues. V lost 8 bases, J lost 4 bases, and 10 bases lay in between. Germline V CDR1 and CDR2: MGHDK, SYGVNS. The CDR3 spells CASGITADTQYF. In DNA form, the CDR3 reads TGTGCCAGCGGCATAACGGCAGATACGCAGTATTTT.

The rearrangement uses TRBV28 and TRBJ2-6; D ambiguous. The germline gives CDR1 MDHEN, CDR2 SYDVKM. V was clipped by 2 bases and J by 0 bases, with 11 bases between them. This CDR3 is built from 17 residues. This chain's CDR3 is CASSLIGPVSGANVLTF. The CDR3 bases are TGTGCCAGCAGTTTAATTGGACCGGTCTCTGGGGCCAACGTCCTGACTTTC.

This clone was found once. Other DNA sequences in the same sample also yield this CDR3. This chain uses TRBV20-1 with TRBJ1-2; no clear D gene. This CDR3 spans 11 amino acids. V dropped 0 bases and J dropped 7 bases, with 6 bases sitting between them. Germline V lookup: CDR1 DFQATT, CDR2 SNEGSKA (reference sequence). This CDR3 is CSARDSGGYTF. The CDR3, as DNA: TGCAGTGCTAGAGATTCTGGTGGCTACACCTTC.

The chain carries TRBV29-1 and TRBJ2-3; unclear D gene. Trimming cost V 5 bases and J 6 bases, with 6 bases left between them. This CDR3 spans 10 amino acids. Germline CDR1 and CDR2: SQVTM and ANQGSEA. The CDR3 sequence is CSVMWDTQYF. Written as DNA, the CDR3 is TGCAGCGTTATGTGGGATACGCAGTATTTT.

This clone was counted a single time. CDR3: CASTVGPYTDTQYF. DNA of the CDR3: TGTGCCAGCACCGTGGGACCCTACACAGATACGCAGTATTTT. This chain uses TRBV6-6 with TRBJ2-3; tentatively, D is TRBD1 or TRBD2 (5 bases each). The CDR3 extends over 14 amino acids. Trimming shortened V by 7 bases and J by 2 bases, and 13 bases separated the two germline ends. Germline V CDR1 and CDR2: MNHNY, SVGAGI (reference sequence).

The chain couples TRBV27 to TRBJ2-5; 7 nucleotides align to TRBD2. V shed 6 bases, J shed 5 bases, and the junction held 6 bases outside the gene matches. The V gene's germline CDR1 is MNHEY and CDR2 SMNVEV (reference sequence). The CDR3 is 13 amino acids. Here the CDR3 DNA reads TGTGCCAGCAGGGCGGGAGTTACGGAGACCCAGTACTTC. It yields the protein CASRAGVTETQYF.

This chain joins TRBV9 and TRBJ2-1, with D possibly being TRBD2 (6 bases). V was clipped by 3 bases and J by 0 bases, with 13 bases between them. This CDR3 spans 16 amino acids. CDR1 is SGDLS, CDR2 YYNGEE, per germline. The CDR3 sequence is CASSGARGSSYNEQFF. DNA of the CDR3: TGTGCCAGCAGCGGAGCCCGGGGGAGCTCCTACAATGAGCAGTTCTTC.

The chain combines TRBV7-3 with TRBJ2-3, with 9 bases identical to TRBD1. Losses at the gene ends were 4 bases for V and 3 bases for J; bases not matched to a gene: 2. This CDR3 comprises 14 residues. The germline V gene has CDR1 SGHTA and CDR2 FQGTGA. CDR3 sequence: CASSSGQGTDTQYF. CDR3 coding DNA: TGTGCCAGCAGCTCGGGACAGGGAACAGATACGCAGTATTTT.

The chain uses TRBV7-2 and TRBJ2-2; the D call may be TRBD1 or TRBD2 (5 bases each). CDR1 is SGHTA and CDR2 is FQGNSA in the germline V gene. The CDR3 is made up of 18 amino acids. Between the trimmed V and J ends, which lost 1 base and 4 bases, there was a span of 19 bases. CDR3 bases: TGTGCCAGCAGCTTAGATCTTCGGGGACGGCCGAGCACCGGGGAGCTGTTTTTT. This sequence encodes CASSLDLRGRPSTGELFF.

J is TRBJ2-7 and V is TRBV2; D remains ambiguous. The V end was cut by 1 base, the J end by 2 bases, with 9 bases between. The germline gives CDR1 SNHLY, CDR2 FYNNEI. This CDR3 is 14 amino acids long. The CDR3 DNA reads as TGTGCCAGCAGTGAAGATTCTCGAACCTACGAGCAGTACTTC. Translated, it gives CASSEDSRTYEQYF.

This sequence joins TRBV13 and TRBJ1-1; D gene unclear. CDR1 PRHDT and CDR2 FYEKMQ come from the germline V gene (reference sequence). The V and J ends lost 5 bases and 0 bases respectively, with 4 bases between them. The CDR3 has 12 amino acids. The CDR3 region is CASSQLNTEAFF. The CDR3 nucleotides read TGTGCCAGCAGCCAGCTGAACACTGAAGCTTTCTTT.

The chain couples TRBV7-9 to TRBJ2-7; D may be TRBD1 (5 bases). The CDR3 length is 11 residues. V was trimmed by 8 bases and J by 5 bases, leaving 10 bases between them. Germline V gene data show CDR1 as SEHNR and CDR2 as FQNEAQ (reference sequence). CDR3 loop: CASGQGDEQYF. Written as DNA, the CDR3 is TGTGCCAGCGGCCAGGGCGACGAGCAGTACTTC.

This chain uses TRBV29-1 with TRBJ2-5; 9 nucleotides align to TRBD1. The germline V gene encodes CDR1 SQVTM and CDR2 ANQGSEA. The CDR3 covers 18 residues. With 1 base clipped from V and 3 bases from J, the junction kept 15 bases outside the gene matches. CDR3: CSVEGTGDRAKTKETQYF. The CDR3 DNA is TGCAGCGTTGAAGGAACGGGGGACAGGGCGAAGACCAAAGAGACCCAGTACTTC.